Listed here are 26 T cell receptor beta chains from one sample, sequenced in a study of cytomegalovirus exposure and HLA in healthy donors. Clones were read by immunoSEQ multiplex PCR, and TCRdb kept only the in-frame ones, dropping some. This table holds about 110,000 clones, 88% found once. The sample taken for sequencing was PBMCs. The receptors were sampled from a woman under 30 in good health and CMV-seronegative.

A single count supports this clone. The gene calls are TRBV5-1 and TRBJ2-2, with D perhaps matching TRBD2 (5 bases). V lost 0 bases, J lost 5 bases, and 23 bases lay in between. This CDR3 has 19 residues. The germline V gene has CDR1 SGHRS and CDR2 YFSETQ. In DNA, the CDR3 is TGCGCCAGCAGCTTGGTGTTTAGTCATGGGAGAATGAGGACCGGGGAGCTGTTTTTT. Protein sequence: CASSLVFSHGRMRTGELFF.

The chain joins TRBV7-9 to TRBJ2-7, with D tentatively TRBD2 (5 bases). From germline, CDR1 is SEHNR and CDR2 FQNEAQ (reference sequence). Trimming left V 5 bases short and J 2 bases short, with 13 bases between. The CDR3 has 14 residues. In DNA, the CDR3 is TGTGCCAGCAGCCACGACCGGGATCCCTACGAGCAGTACTTC. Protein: CASSHDRDPYEQYF.

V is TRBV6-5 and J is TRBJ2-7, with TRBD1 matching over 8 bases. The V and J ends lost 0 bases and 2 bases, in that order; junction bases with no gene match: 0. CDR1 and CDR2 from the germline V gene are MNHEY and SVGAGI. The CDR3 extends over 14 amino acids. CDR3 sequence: CASSYSDRAYEQYF. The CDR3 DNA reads TGTGCCAGCAGTTACTCGGACAGGGCCTACGAGCAGTACTTC.

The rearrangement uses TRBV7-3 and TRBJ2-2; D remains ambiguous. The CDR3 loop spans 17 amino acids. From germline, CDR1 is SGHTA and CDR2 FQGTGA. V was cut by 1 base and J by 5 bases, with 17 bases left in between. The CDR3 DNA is TGTGCCAGCAGCTTAAGTGCCCCAGCGTTTGGGACCGGGGAGCTGTTTTTT. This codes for CASSLSAPAFGTGELFF.

In DNA form, the CDR3 reads TGTGCCACCAATACAAACACTGAAGCTTTCTTT. Its protein is CATNTNTEAFF. This chain joins TRBV6-1 and TRBJ1-1; D call uncertain. CDR3 size: 11 residues. Germline CDR1 is MNHNS and CDR2 is SASEGT. With 10 bases removed from V and 2 bases from J, the gap between germline ends came to 8 bases.

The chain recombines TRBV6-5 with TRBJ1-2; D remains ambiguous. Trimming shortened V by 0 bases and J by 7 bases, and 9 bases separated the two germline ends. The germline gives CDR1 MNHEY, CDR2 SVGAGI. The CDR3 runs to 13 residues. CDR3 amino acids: CASSYSPAGGYTF. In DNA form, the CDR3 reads TGTGCCAGCAGTTACTCGCCGGCGGGTGGCTACACCTTC.

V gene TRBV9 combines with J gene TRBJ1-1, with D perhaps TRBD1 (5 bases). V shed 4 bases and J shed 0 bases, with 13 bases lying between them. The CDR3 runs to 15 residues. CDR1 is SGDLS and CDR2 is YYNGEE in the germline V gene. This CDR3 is CASSPRGVMNTEAFF. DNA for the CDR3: TGTGCCAGCAGCCCCCGGGGGGTTATGAACACTGAAGCTTTCTTT.

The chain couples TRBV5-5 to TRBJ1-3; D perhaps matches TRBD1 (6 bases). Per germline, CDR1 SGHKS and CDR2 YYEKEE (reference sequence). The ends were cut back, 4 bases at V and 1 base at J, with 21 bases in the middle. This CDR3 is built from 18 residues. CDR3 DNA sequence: TGTGCCAGCAGCGCCTCCGGGGTTAGGGGGATGTCTGGAAACACCATATATTTT. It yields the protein CASSASGVRGMSGNTIYF.

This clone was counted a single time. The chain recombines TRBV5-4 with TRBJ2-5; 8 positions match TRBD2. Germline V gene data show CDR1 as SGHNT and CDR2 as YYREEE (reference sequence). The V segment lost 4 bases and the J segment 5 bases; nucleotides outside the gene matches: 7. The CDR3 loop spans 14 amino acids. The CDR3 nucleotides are TGTGCCAGCAGCCCGGGGGGGCGGGCGGAGACCCAGTACTTC. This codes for CASSPGGRAETQYF. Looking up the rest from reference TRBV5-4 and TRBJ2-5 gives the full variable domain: ETGVTQSPTHLIKTRGQQVTLRCSSQSGHNTVSWYQQALGQGPQFIFQYYREEENGRGNFPPRFSGLQFPNYSSELNVNALELDDSALYLCASSPGGRAETQYFGPGTRLLVL.

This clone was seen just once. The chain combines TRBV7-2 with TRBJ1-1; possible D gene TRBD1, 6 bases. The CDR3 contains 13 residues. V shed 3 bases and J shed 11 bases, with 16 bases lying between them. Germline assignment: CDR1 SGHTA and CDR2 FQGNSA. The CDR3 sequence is CASSFRTVSEAFF. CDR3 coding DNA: TGTGCCAGCAGCTTTAGGACAGTGAGTGAGGCTTTCTTT. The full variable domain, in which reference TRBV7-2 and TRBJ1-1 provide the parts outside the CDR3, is GAGVSQSPSNKVTEKGKDVELRCDPISGHTALYWYRQSLGQGLEFLIYFQGNSAPDKSGLPSDRFSAERTGGSVSTLTIQRTQQEDSAVYLCASSFRTVSEAFFGQGTRLTVV.

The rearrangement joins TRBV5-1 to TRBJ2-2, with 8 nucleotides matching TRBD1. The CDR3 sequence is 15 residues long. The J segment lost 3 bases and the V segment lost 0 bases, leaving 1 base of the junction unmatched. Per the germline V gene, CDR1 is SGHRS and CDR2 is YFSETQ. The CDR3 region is CASSLGTGYTGELFF. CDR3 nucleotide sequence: TGCGCCAGCAGCTTGGGGACAGGGTACACCGGGGAGCTGTTTTTT. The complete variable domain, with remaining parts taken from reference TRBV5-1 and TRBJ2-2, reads KAGVTQTPRYLIKTRGQQVTLSCSPISGHRSVSWYQQTPGQGLQFLFEYFSETQRNKGNFPGRFSGRQFSNSRSEMNVSTLELGDSALYLCASSLGTGYTGELFFGEGSRLTVL.

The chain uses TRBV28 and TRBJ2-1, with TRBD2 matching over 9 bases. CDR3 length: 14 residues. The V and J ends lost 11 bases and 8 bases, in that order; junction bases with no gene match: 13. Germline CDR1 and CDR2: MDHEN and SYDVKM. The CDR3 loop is CASLRGGAPHEQFF. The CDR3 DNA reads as TGTGCCTCGCTGCGCGGGGGGGCCCCGCATGAGCAGTTCTTC.

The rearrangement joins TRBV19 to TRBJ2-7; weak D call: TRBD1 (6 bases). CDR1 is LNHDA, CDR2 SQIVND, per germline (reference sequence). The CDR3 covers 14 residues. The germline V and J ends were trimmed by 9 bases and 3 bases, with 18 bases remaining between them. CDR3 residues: CARRGQNGLYEQYF. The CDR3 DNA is TGTGCCAGAAGAGGACAGAATGGTCTCTACGAGCAGTACTTC.

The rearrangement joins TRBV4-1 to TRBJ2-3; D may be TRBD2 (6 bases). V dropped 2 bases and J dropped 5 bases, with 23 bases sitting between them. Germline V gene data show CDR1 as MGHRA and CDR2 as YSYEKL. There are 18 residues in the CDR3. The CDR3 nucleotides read TGCGCCAGCAGCCAAAACACCTTAGCGGCCTCACAAGGAGATACGCAGTATTTT. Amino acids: CASSQNTLAASQGDTQYF.

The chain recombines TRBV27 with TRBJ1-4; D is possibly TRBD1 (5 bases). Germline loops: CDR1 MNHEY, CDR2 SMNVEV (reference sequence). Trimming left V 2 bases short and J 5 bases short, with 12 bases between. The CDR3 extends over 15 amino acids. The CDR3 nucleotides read TGTGCCAGCAGTTTAGCCGGGGGTGTAAATGAAAAACTGTTTTTT. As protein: CASSLAGGVNEKLFF.

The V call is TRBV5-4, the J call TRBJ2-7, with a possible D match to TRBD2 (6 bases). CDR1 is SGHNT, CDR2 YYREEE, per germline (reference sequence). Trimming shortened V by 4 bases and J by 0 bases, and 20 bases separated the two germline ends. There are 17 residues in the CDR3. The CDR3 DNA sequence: TGTGCCAGCAGCGGGGGGAAGAGAGGGCCAAGCTCCTACGAGCAGTACTTC. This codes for CASSGGKRGPSSYEQYF.

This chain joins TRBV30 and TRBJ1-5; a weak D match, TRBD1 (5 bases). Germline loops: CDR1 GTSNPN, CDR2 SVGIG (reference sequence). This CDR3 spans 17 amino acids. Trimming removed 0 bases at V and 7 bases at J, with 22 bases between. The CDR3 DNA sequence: TGTGCCTGGAGTGTCCCTTGGGCCTCAGGGTTTAGACAGCCCCAGCATTTT. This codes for CAWSVPWASGFRQPQHF. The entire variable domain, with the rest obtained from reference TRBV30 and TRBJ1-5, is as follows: SQTIHQWPATLVQPVGSPLSLECTVEGTSNPNLYWYRQAAGRGLQLLFYSVGIGQISSEVPQNLSASRPQDRQFILSSKKLLLSDSGFYLCAWSVPWASGFRQPQHFGDGTRLSIL.

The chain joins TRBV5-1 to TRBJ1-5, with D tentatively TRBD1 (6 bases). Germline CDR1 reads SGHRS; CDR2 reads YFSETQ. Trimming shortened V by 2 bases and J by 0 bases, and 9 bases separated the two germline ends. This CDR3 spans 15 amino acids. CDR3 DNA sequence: TGCGCCAGCAGCTTAGGGACAACTAGCAATCAGCCCCAGCATTTT. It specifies CASSLGTTSNQPQHF.

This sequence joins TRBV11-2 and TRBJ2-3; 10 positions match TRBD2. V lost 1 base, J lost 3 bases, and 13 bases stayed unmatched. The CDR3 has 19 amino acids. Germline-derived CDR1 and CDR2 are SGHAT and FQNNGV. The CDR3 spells CASSLGLAGVGDATDTQYF. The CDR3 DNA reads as TGTGCCAGCAGCTTAGGGCTAGCGGGAGTCGGGGATGCGACAGATACGCAGTATTTT. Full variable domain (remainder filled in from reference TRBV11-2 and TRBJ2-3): EAGVAQSPRYKIIEKRQSVAFWCNPISGHATLYWYQQILGQGPKLLIQFQNNGVVDDSQLPKDRFSAERLKGVDSTLKIQPAKLEDSAVYLCASSLGLAGVGDATDTQYFGPGTRLTVL.

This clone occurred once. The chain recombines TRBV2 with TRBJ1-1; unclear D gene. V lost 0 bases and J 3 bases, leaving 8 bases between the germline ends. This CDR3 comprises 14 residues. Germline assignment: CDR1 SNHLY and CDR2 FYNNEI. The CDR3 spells CASSEAVRYTEAFF. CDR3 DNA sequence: TGTGCCAGCAGTGAAGCCGTCAGGTACACTGAAGCTTTCTTT.

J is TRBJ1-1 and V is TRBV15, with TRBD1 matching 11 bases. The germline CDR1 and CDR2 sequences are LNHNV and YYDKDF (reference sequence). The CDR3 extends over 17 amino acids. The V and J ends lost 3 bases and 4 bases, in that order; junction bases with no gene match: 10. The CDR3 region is CATSRGTGGPFRTEAFF. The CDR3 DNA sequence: TGTGCCACCAGCAGGGGGACAGGGGGGCCGTTTCGCACTGAAGCTTTCTTT.

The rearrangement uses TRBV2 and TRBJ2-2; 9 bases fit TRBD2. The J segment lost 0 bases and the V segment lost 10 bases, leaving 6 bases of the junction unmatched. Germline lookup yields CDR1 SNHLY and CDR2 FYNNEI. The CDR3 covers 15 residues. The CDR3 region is CATVSGGTNTGELFF. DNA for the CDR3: TGTGCCACCGTTAGCGGGGGAACGAACACCGGGGAGCTGTTTTTT.

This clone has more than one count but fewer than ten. The CDR3 sequence is CASSLGTSGVRYEQYF. The DNA for the CDR3 is TGTGCCAGCAGCTTGGGGACTAGCGGGGTTAGGTACGAGCAGTACTTC. This chain links TRBV7-8 with TRBJ2-7; 13 bases map to TRBD2. The CDR3 loop spans 16 amino acids. V lost 3 bases to trimming and J lost 4 bases; unmatched junction nucleotides: 6. CDR1 and CDR2 (germline): SGHVS, FQNEAQ.

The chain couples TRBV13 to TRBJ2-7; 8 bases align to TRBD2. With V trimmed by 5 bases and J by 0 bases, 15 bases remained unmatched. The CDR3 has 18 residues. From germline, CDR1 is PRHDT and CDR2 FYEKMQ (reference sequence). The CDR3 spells CASSPRGVAGPSSYEQYF. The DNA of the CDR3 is TGTGCCAGCAGCCCTCGGGGGGTAGCGGGACCCAGCTCCTACGAGCAGTACTTC.

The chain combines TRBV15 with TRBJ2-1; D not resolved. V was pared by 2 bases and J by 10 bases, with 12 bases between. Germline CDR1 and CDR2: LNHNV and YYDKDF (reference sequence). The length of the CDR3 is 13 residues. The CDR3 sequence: CATSRPPDGEQFF. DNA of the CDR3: TGTGCCACCAGCAGACCACCCGACGGGGAGCAGTTCTTC.

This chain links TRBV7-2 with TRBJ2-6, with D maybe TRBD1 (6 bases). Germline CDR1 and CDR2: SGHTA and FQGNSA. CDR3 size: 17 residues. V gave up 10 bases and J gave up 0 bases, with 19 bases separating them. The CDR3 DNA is TGTGCCAAGGCCAGGGGATTTGTTAGCTCTGGGGCCAACGTCCTGACTTTC. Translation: CAKARGFVSSGANVLTF.